Each of the 29 T cell receptor beta chains below was sequenced from the same sample in a study of post-analysis software for immune sequencing data. Study-level results: With TRBV5-6, TRBV5-1 and TRBV20-1 included, about 5 TRBV segments were more frequent in patients than in controls.

Which antigens these TCRs recognize remains unknown. Libraries were made from TCR beta cDNA, and they carried unique molecular identifiers. One entry per CDR3 protein, called by TCRdb with MiXCR from the PCR reads. The profile shows about 210,000 distinct CDR3 sequences, over 25% of them singletons. Sample: blood. The source of these receptors is a girl aged 2-17 years with multiple sclerosis.

This clonotype appeared a single time. Possible read error: a much larger clone is one base away. This chain connects TRBV20-1 to TRBJ2-7, with 7 bases identical to TRBD1. This CDR3 is 12 amino acids long. CDR1 and CDR2 (germline): DFQATT, SNEGSKA (reference sequence). V shed 5 bases, J shed 8 bases, and the junction held 9 bases outside the gene matches. The CDR3 nucleotides read TGCAGTGCTCTCCGGGACAGAAGAAAGCAGTACTTC. Protein product: CSALRDRRKQYF.

The rearrangement uses TRBV20-1 and TRBJ1-6; perhaps TRBD1 as D (6 bases). Germline V lookup: CDR1 DFQATT, CDR2 SNEGSKA (reference sequence). The CDR3 is 17 residues long. V lost 0 bases and J lost 9, with 21 bases in between. The CDR3 DNA follows: TGCAGTGCTAGAGATAACAGGGCATCCTCTAGGACTTCACCCCTCCACTTT. Residues: CSARDNRASSRTSPLHF.

This clonotype was picked up a small number of times. V and J are TRBV7-9 and TRBJ1-1, with D perhaps matching TRBD1 (5 bases). Per germline, CDR1 SEHNR and CDR2 FQNEAQ (reference sequence). The CDR3 sequence is 16 residues long. V was shortened by 1 base and J by 2 bases, with 14 bases between the two germline ends. As DNA, the CDR3 is TGTGCCAGCAGCTTAGGGTGGGGGGGAAGAAACACTGAAGCTTTCTTT. Its protein is CASSLGWGGRNTEAFF.

For this clonotype: A much larger clone is a single base away; this may be a read error. CDR3 bases: TGCAGCATTGAAGAAAGGACGGCGAGCTCCTACGAGCAGTACTTC. Residues: CSIEERTASSYEQYF. V is TRBV29-1 and J is TRBJ2-7; D gene ambiguous. This CDR3 region has 15 residues. CDR1 and CDR2 (germline): SQVTM, ANQGSEA.

The chain joins TRBV10-3 to TRBJ1-4; D unresolved. V lost 3 bases and J 8 bases, leaving 10 bases between the germline ends. This CDR3 is 13 amino acids long. CDR1 is ENHRY and CDR2 is SYGVKD in the germline V gene. The CDR3 loop reads CAISDGEEEKLFF. The CDR3 coding sequence is TGTGCCATCAGTGACGGGGAGGAAGAAAAACTGTTTTTT.

Many counts were recorded for this clonotype. The V gene is TRBV4-1, the J gene TRBJ2-7, with 10 bases aligning to TRBD2. From germline, CDR1 is MGHRA and CDR2 YSYEKL. This CDR3 is 17 amino acids long. With V trimmed by 2 bases and J by 2 bases, 9 bases remained unmatched. CDR3 nucleotides: TGCGCCAGCAGCCAACCTAGCGGGGGACCCCTCACCTACGAGCAGTACTTC. It codes for CASSQPSGGPLTYEQYF.

This chain joins TRBV6-5 and TRBJ2-5; 7 bases map to TRBD2. The tail of the sequence fits TRBJ2-7 better, so the J call may be wrong. The germline CDR1 and CDR2 sequences are MNHEY and SVGAGI. The CDR3 runs 14 residues. CDR3 in amino acids: CASSYLRESDEQYF. For the CDR3, the DNA is TGTGCCAGCAGTTACCTGCGGGAGAGCGACGAGCAGTACTTC.

The chain has TRBV20-1 and TRBJ1-6; 9 bases line up with TRBD1. The CDR3 contains 14 residues. Germline CDR1 reads DFQATT; CDR2 reads SNEGSKA (reference sequence). The V segment lost 5 bases and the J segment 5 bases; nucleotides outside the gene matches: 4. The CDR3 nucleotides read TGCAGTGCTTCAGGACAGGGGAATAATTCACCCCTCCACTTT. It encodes CSASGQGNNSPLHF.

This rearrangement joins TRBV6-5 to TRBJ2-6; the D is unclear. The CDR3 is 16 residues long. Germline V CDR1 and CDR2: MNHEY, SVGAGI. The germline V and J ends were trimmed by 2 bases and 2 bases, with 10 bases remaining between them. CDR3 sequence (DNA): TGTGCCAGCAGTTACGGTCGAAAGACTGGGGCCAACGTCCTGACTTTC. Residues: CASSYGRKTGANVLTF.

There are many counts of this clonotype. V is TRBV4-1 and J is TRBJ2-1, with D perhaps TRBD2 (6 bases). The CDR3 runs to 19 residues. The V and J ends lost 3 bases and 0 bases respectively, with 21 bases between them. Germline CDR1 MGHRA, CDR2 YSYEKL. The CDR3 sequence is CASSQATSLSGSSYNEQFF. Here the CDR3 DNA reads TGCGCCAGCAGCCAGGCGACTTCCCTTAGCGGAAGCTCCTACAATGAGCAGTTCTTC.

The chain carries TRBV20-1 and TRBJ1-5, with D tentatively TRBD1 (6 bases). There are 14 residues in the CDR3. CDR1 is DFQATT and CDR2 is SNEGSKA in the germline V gene (reference sequence). The V end was cut by 3 bases, the J end by 2 bases, with 11 bases between. Here the CDR3 DNA reads TGCAGTGCTAGGGGAGGGGGACGCAATCAGCCCCAGCATTTT. Amino acid sequence: CSARGGGRNQPQHF.

Ten or more counts support this clonotype. The chain employs TRBV20-1 and TRBJ1-2; 9 bases agree with TRBD1. V lost 2 bases, J lost 5 bases, and 9 bases stayed unmatched. The CDR3 consists of 15 residues. CDR1 and CDR2 (germline): DFQATT, SNEGSKA (reference sequence). The CDR3 sequence: CSARPNRDREYGYTF. The DNA for the CDR3 is TGCAGTGCTAGACCCAACCGGGACAGGGAATATGGCTACACCTTC.

The sample holds many counts of this clonotype. This chain links TRBV12-3 or TRBV12-4 with TRBJ2-7, with D unclear. The germline V and J ends were trimmed by 1 base and 6 bases, with 7 bases remaining between them. This CDR3 is built from 12 residues. The DNA of the CDR3 is TGTGCCAGCAGTTTAGGGGTGGTCGAGCAGTACTTC. Its translation is CASSLGVVEQYF.

This clonotype was recorded a few times. The chain has TRBV12-3 or TRBV12-4 and TRBJ1-1; TRBD1 aligns across 7 bases. The CDR3 consists of 13 residues. V was pared by 6 bases and J by 5 bases, with 6 bases of the junction left unmatched. CDR3 loop: CASRGSGGTEAFF. In DNA form, the CDR3 reads TGTGCCAGCAGGGGATCAGGGGGGACTGAAGCTTTCTTT.

This clonotype showed up just a few times. The chain recombines TRBV11-2 with TRBJ2-1, with a tentative D call TRBD2 (5 bases). Trimming took off 1 base at V and 8 bases at J, with 12 bases between the two ends. The CDR3 totals 14 residues. The germline V gene has CDR1 SGHAT and CDR2 FQNNGV. CDR3 bases: TGTGCCAGCAGCTTAGGAGGGCTTGGGCATGAGCAGTTCTTC. As protein: CASSLGGLGHEQFF. The full variable domain, completed using reference TRBV11-2 and TRBJ2-1, is EAGVAQSPRYKIIEKRQSVAFWCNPISGHATLYWYQQILGQGPKLLIQFQNNGVVDDSQLPKDRFSAERLKGVDSTLKIQPAKLEDSAVYLCASSLGGLGHEQFFGPGTRLTVL.

This clonotype was picked up a small number of times. For the CDR3, the DNA is TGTGCCAGCAGTTTATTAGGCGGGGGGGGGCACAATGAGCAGTACTTC. It yields the protein CASSLLGGGGHNEQYF. V is TRBV28 and J is TRBJ2-4, with 9 bases that match TRBD2. The CDR3 consists of 16 residues. The V and J ends lost 1 base and 13 bases, in that order; junction bases with no gene match: 14. The germline CDR1 and CDR2 sequences are MDHEN and SYDVKM. Using reference TRBV28 and TRBJ2-4 for the parts outside the CDR3, the full variable domain is DVKVTQSSRYLVKRTGEKVFLECVQDMDHENMFWYRQDPGLGLRLIYFSYDVKMKEKGDIPEGYSVSREKKERFSLILESASTNQTSMYLCASSLLGGGGHNEQYFGAGTRLSVL.

As to this clonotype: A much more abundant neighbour one base away suggests this may be a read error. The chain has TRBV11-2 and TRBJ2-7, with D possibly being TRBD1 or TRBD2 (5 bases each). This CDR3 is built from 14 residues. With 3 bases removed from V and 7 bases from J, the gap between germline ends came to 16 bases. Germline V gives CDR1 SGHAT, CDR2 FQNNGV. In DNA form, the CDR3 reads TGTGCCAGCAGCTTTGCTCTGGGACGAGCGGAGCAGTACTTC. This gives the protein CASSFALGRAEQYF.

At least ten counts were recorded for this clonotype. The chain carries TRBV5-1 and TRBJ1-2; D ambiguous. This CDR3 comprises 14 residues. Trimming cost V 4 bases and J 4 bases, with 14 bases left between them. In germline, CDR1 is SGHRS, CDR2 YFSETQ. The CDR3 sequence: CASSREWGSYGYTF. The CDR3 nucleotides read TGCGCCAGCAGCCGAGAATGGGGAAGCTATGGCTACACCTTC.

The chain couples TRBV2 to TRBJ2-1; D is ambiguous. This CDR3 region has 13 residues. From germline, CDR1 is SNHLY and CDR2 FYNNEI. V was trimmed by 2 bases and J by 6 bases, leaving 8 bases between them. This CDR3 reads CASSELSGNEQFF. The CDR3 coding sequence is TGTGCCAGCAGTGAACTTTCCGGCAATGAGCAGTTCTTC.

There are a few counts of this clonotype. Here the CDR3 reads CASSEGGSSNQPQHF. CDR3 coding DNA: TGCGCCAGCAGTGAAGGGGGGTCTAGCAATCAGCCCCAGCATTTT. This rearrangement joins TRBV10-1 to TRBJ1-5; weak D call: TRBD1 (6 bases). The V gene's germline CDR1 is WNHNN and CDR2 SYGVQD (reference sequence). Trimming left V 3 bases short and J 0 bases short, with 9 bases between. The CDR3 extends over 15 amino acids.

Regarding this clonotype: This may stem from a read error, because a much larger clone lies one nucleotide away. V usage is TRBV12-3 or TRBV12-4 and J usage is TRBJ1-2, with TRBD1 identical over 8 bases. The CDR3 has 14 residues. In DNA form, the CDR3 reads TGTGCCAGCAGTCCCCGGACAGGGACCTATGGCTGCACCTTC. Translation gives CASSPRTGTYGCTF.

This clonotype was found a few times. The J gene is TRBJ2-7, the V gene TRBV28; no clear D. The CDR3 contains 16 residues. V was shortened by 4 bases and J by 4 bases, with 20 bases between the two germline ends. Looked up from germline, CDR1 is MDHEN and CDR2 is SYDVKM. In nucleotides, the CDR3 is TGTGCCAGCAGTTCCACGCTCGAAGCAACCTCGTACGAGCAGTACTTC. Protein sequence: CASSSTLEATSYEQYF. The full variable domain, rest sourced from reference TRBV28 and TRBJ2-7, is DVKVTQSSRYLVKRTGEKVFLECVQDMDHENMFWYRQDPGLGLRLIYFSYDVKMKEKGDIPEGYSVSREKKERFSLILESASTNQTSMYLCASSSTLEATSYEQYFGPGTRLTVT.

This clonotype was detected ten times or more. The J gene is TRBJ1-2, the V gene TRBV29-1, with a possible D match to TRBD1 (5 bases). The V and J ends lost 6 bases and 3 bases respectively, with 20 bases between them. From germline, CDR1 is SQVTM and CDR2 ANQGSEA. The CDR3 is 15 amino acids. The CDR3 bases are TGCAGCGTGCCTCGGGGCGGGGGGAATTACTATGGCTACACCTTC. Amino acid sequence: CSVPRGGGNYYGYTF.

Details on this clonotype: A much larger clone lies a single base off, so this may be a read error. V and J are TRBV5-6 and TRBJ2-1; 11 nucleotides agree with TRBD2. The germline CDR1 and CDR2 sequences are SGHDT and YYEEEE. The J segment lost 8 bases and the V segment lost 5 bases, leaving 9 bases of the junction unmatched. The CDR3 sequence is 15 residues long. CDR3 sequence reads: CASRLAGAGGHEQFF. The DNA for the CDR3 is TGTGCCAGCAGACTAGCGGGAGCAGGGGGCCATGAGCAGTTCTTC.

This clonotype was observed at least ten times. The chain links TRBV5-1 to TRBJ1-2; D remains unclear. From germline, CDR1 is SGHRS and CDR2 YFSETQ. V was pared by 7 bases and J by 4 bases, with 11 bases between. The CDR3 sequence is 12 residues long. CDR3 amino acids: CASADQGYGYTF. CDR3 coding DNA: TGCGCCAGCGCGGACCAAGGCTATGGCTACACCTTC.

As concerns this clonotype: One base away lies a much larger clone, so this may be a sequencing read error. V usage is TRBV29-1 and J usage is TRBJ1-1, with a possible D match to TRBD1 (5 bases). This CDR3 is 15 amino acids long. Germline CDR1 reads SQVTM; CDR2 reads ANQGSEA. This CDR3 is CSVVSGDYMNTKAFF. CDR3 in DNA: TGCAGCGTTGTTTCGGGGGACTACATGAACACTAAAGCTTTCTTT.

The rearrangement uses TRBV27 and TRBJ1-1; 7 bases map to TRBD1. The V segment lost 7 bases and the J segment 3 bases; nucleotides outside the gene matches: 5. Germline V CDR1 and CDR2: MNHEY, SMNVEV (reference sequence). The CDR3 covers 13 residues. The CDR3 bases are TGTGCCAGCACCACCGGACAGGACACTGAAGCTTTCTTT. Translating gives CASTTGQDTEAFF.

This clonotype was detected ten times or more. This chain connects TRBV20-1 to TRBJ2-3; tentatively, D is TRBD2 (6 bases). Trimming left V 1 base short and J 3 bases short, with 11 bases between. Germline lookup yields CDR1 DFQATT and CDR2 SNEGSKA (reference sequence). The CDR3 covers 14 residues. The CDR3 DNA reads as TGCAGTGCTAGAGTTAATGGGGGGACAGATACGCAGTATTTT. Its protein is CSARVNGGTDTQYF.

This clonotype was observed at least ten times. The CDR3 reads CSASQGDVTYEQYF. As DNA, the CDR3 is TGCAGTGCTAGTCAGGGGGACGTGACCTACGAGCAGTACTTC. V usage is TRBV20-1 and J usage is TRBJ2-7; 7 bases agree with TRBD1. This CDR3 region has 14 residues. J lost 2 bases, V lost 3 bases, and 7 bases had no gene match. Germline-derived CDR1 and CDR2 are DFQATT and SNEGSKA (reference sequence).